Sequencing of this T cell receptor (beta chain) was carried out in a study of shared clonotypes between healthy human individuals. Study results and limitations: The study sampled only blood, and tissue repertoires likely differ. Generation of non-shared clonotypes was less probable than generation of clonotypes shared by all four donors.

The germline V gene has CDR1 MNHEY and CDR2 SVGAGI. The CDR3 has 12 residues. With 8 bases clipped from V and 4 bases from J, the junction kept 3 bases outside the gene matches. It was roughly 200 ng DNA, 25,000 to 35,000 T cell genomes, that sorted-subset replicate PCRs used. The method was immunoSEQ multiplex PCR; TCRdb's version includes in-frame clones alone and lacks a portion of them. Of around 2.3 million clones in the sample, approximately 95% were seen once. With respect to this clone: Its antigen is currently unknown.

J is TRBJ2-3 and V is TRBV6-5, with TRBD2 matching 7 bases. The sample was naive CD4+ T cells sorted from blood. Subset described: CD45RA+ positively selected. The sequence derives from a man aged 18 to 29 in good health. The CDR3 loop reads CASGREADTQYF. In DNA form, the CDR3 reads TGTGCCAGCGGTCGGGAGGCAGATACGCAGTATTTT.